These 20 T cell receptor beta chains came from one sample sequenced in a study of T-cell reconstitution after alpha-beta-depleted transplantation in children. A library of TCRbeta sequences, prepared with unique molecular identifiers, was generated. TCRdb reprocessed the PCR reads via MiXCR and lists one record per CDR3 protein. This table holds about 400,000 distinct CDR3 sequences, 15% to 20% found once. The material sequenced was PBMCs, mostly from graft donor cells, taken 360 days after TCRalphabeta/CD19-depleted stem cell transplant. Receptor source: a boy younger than two who had a stem cell transplant for Wiskott-Aldrich syndrome, so the T cells may come from the graft donor.

V and J are TRBV29-1 and TRBJ1-4, with unresolved D. The CDR3 runs to 13 residues. V lost 5 bases to trimming and J lost 3 bases, with 10 bases between them. The germline V gene encodes CDR1 SQVTM and CDR2 ANQGSEA. The CDR3 DNA is TGCAGCGTTTACTCTCTGGCTAATGAAAAACTGTTTTTT. Its protein is CSVYSLANEKLFF.

The chain employs TRBV4-2 and TRBJ2-7; D not resolved. The ends were cut back, 1 base at V and 4 bases at J, with 20 bases in the middle. The CDR3 totals 17 residues. Germline assignment: CDR1 LGHNA and CDR2 YNFKEQ. The CDR3 nucleotides read TGTGCCAGCAGCCAAGCCCAGGATTTTCTCGCCGCTTACGAGCAGTACTTC. As protein: CASSQAQDFLAAYEQYF.

This clonotype has only a few counts. The genes are TRBV10-3 and TRBJ2-5, with D unclear. V was cut by 4 bases and J by 1 base, with 4 bases left in between. The germline V gene has CDR1 ENHRY and CDR2 SYGVKD. The CDR3 is made up of 12 amino acids. Here the CDR3 DNA reads TGTGCCATCAGTGCTAGCCAAGAGACCCAGTACTTC. Encoded protein: CAISASQETQYF.

V gene TRBV6-5 combines with J gene TRBJ1-4; D might be TRBD1 (5 bases). V was cut by 0 bases and J by 3 bases, with 17 bases left in between. The CDR3 contains 18 residues. The V gene's germline CDR1 is MNHEY and CDR2 SVGAGI. DNA of the CDR3: TGTGCCAGCAGTTACTCAGGAGGGGCCCACGGGTCTAATGAAAAACTGTTTTTT. This sequence encodes CASSYSGGAHGSNEKLFF.

This clonotype was seen a few times. The gene calls are TRBV3-1 and TRBJ2-1; TRBD1 aligns across 8 bases. CDR1 is LGHDT, CDR2 YNNKEL, per germline (reference sequence). The CDR3 runs to 15 residues. V lost 1 base to trimming and J lost 2 bases; unmatched junction nucleotides: 1. In DNA, the CDR3 is TGTGCCAGCAGCCAAGGGACAGGGACCTACAATGAGCAGTTCTTC. Translation: CASSQGTGTYNEQFF.

The V call is TRBV12-3 or TRBV12-4, the J call TRBJ2-7; 9 bases align to TRBD2. This CDR3 contains 16 residues. The V gene end was trimmed by 6 bases and the J gene end by 0 bases; junction bases not matched to a gene: 9. This CDR3 is CASSPMREGRSYEQYF. DNA for the CDR3: TGTGCCAGCAGCCCCATGCGGGAGGGACGCTCCTACGAGCAGTACTTC.

As regards this clonotype: Mismatch with germline at one junction end may stem from a read error. The genes are TRBV6-1 and TRBJ2-1; no clear D gene. The CDR3 totals 15 residues. In germline, CDR1 is MNHNS, CDR2 SASEGT. DNA of the CDR3: TGTGCCAGCAGCCCCGAGACGGCTTCCTGCAATGAGCAGTTCTTC. Translated: CASSPETASCNEQFF.

Concerning this clonotype itself: The junction departs from germline at one end; a sequencing error may be responsible. The CDR3 is CANSNRKRGGSYNEQFF. CDR3 bases: TGTGCCAACAGTAATCGTAAGCGGGGGGGCAGCTACAATGAGCAGTTCTTC. The chain is built from TRBV28 and TRBJ2-1; 10 nucleotides line up with TRBD2. CDR1 MDHEN and CDR2 SYDVKM come from the germline V gene. There are 17 residues in the CDR3.

This clonotype has a handful of counts. The chain links TRBV29-1 to TRBJ2-7; a weak D match, TRBD2 (6 bases). V was cut by 0 bases and J by 2 bases, with 14 bases left in between. This CDR3 is 15 amino acids long. Germline CDR1 SQVTM, CDR2 ANQGSEA. This chain's CDR3 is CSVEDPRETPYEQYF. In DNA form, the CDR3 reads TGCAGCGTTGAAGATCCACGGGAGACCCCCTACGAGCAGTACTTC.

Ten or more counts support this clonotype. The chain recombines TRBV20-1 with TRBJ2-3; D unresolved. The germline V and J ends were trimmed by 3 bases and 2 bases, with 6 bases remaining between them. The CDR3 runs 12 residues. Germline V gives CDR1 DFQATT, CDR2 SNEGSKA (reference sequence). CDR3 sequence reads: CSARTITDTQYF. CDR3 coding DNA: TGCAGTGCTAGGACGATCACAGATACGCAGTATTTT.

V and J are TRBV15 and TRBJ2-2; D gene ambiguous. The germline V gene encodes CDR1 LNHNV and CDR2 YYDKDF (reference sequence). V gave up 1 base and J gave up 4 bases, with 7 bases separating them. The CDR3 is 14 amino acids. CDR3 in amino acids: CATSRVGLTGELFF. As DNA, the CDR3 is TGTGCCACCAGCAGAGTGGGCCTCACCGGGGAGCTGTTTTTT.

Written as DNA, the CDR3 is TGTGCCAGCGGCAGTCTTTACTACGAGCAGTACTTC. Translated, it gives CASGSLYYEQYF. This rearrangement joins TRBV28 to TRBJ2-7, with D unresolved. Germline V gene lookup returns CDR1 MDHEN and CDR2 SYDVKM. The V and J ends lost 8 bases and 3 bases respectively, with 11 bases between them. The CDR3 loop spans 12 amino acids.

This clonotype was recorded many times. The V call is TRBV5-1, the J call TRBJ1-1, with D tentatively TRBD1 (5 bases). The germline V and J ends were trimmed by 0 bases and 4 bases, with 13 bases remaining between them. The CDR3 spans 15 residues. Germline loops: CDR1 SGHRS, CDR2 YFSETQ. Here the CDR3 reads CASSLARRGGTEAFF. DNA of the CDR3: TGCGCCAGCAGCTTGGCCAGGAGGGGAGGCACTGAAGCTTTCTTT.

The V gene is TRBV19, the J gene TRBJ2-7; 7 bases are a match to TRBD2. Germline V CDR1 and CDR2: LNHDA, SQIVND (reference sequence). The length of the CDR3 is 14 residues. V trimming: 2 bases; J trimming: 0 bases; junction bases outside the gene matches: 1. The CDR3 DNA follows: TGTGCCAGTAGTATAAGCGGGATCTCCTACGAGCAGTACTTC. As protein: CASSISGISYEQYF.

This chain connects TRBV5-1 to TRBJ2-5, with 12 nucleotides matching TRBD1. The V gene end was trimmed by 4 bases and the J gene end by 4 bases; junction bases not matched to a gene: 5. The CDR3 is 15 amino acids. CDR1 is SGHRS, CDR2 YFSETQ, per germline. The CDR3 here is CASSPGTGGPETQYF. CDR3 nucleotide sequence: TGCGCCAGCAGCCCGGGGACAGGGGGCCCAGAGACCCAGTACTTC.

In this sample, this clonotype turned up a few times. The chain uses TRBV20-1 and TRBJ1-5, with unresolved D. The V gene lost 3 bases and the J gene lost 3 bases, with 12 bases spanning the gap. CDR1 and CDR2 from the germline V gene are DFQATT and SNEGSKA (reference sequence). The CDR3 loop spans 14 amino acids. CDR3 sequence: CSAREVHHNQPQHF. The CDR3 DNA sequence: TGCAGTGCTAGGGAAGTGCACCACAATCAGCCCCAGCATTTT.

This rearrangement joins TRBV27 to TRBJ2-7; a weak D match, TRBD1 (6 bases). The CDR3 loop spans 15 amino acids. CDR1 and CDR2 (germline): MNHEY, SMNVEV (reference sequence). Between the trimmed V and J ends, which lost 2 bases and 4 bases, there was a span of 15 bases. The DNA for the CDR3 is TGTGCCAGCAGTTTAAAGGGGGAGTGGATTTACGAGCAGTACTTC. It codes for CASSLKGEWIYEQYF.

This clonotype was observed a few times. This chain connects TRBV12-3 or TRBV12-4 to TRBJ2-7, with a weak D call TRBD2 (6 bases). Deletions cut 3 bases from V and 5 bases from J, with 23 bases between. This CDR3 is built from 17 residues. Here the CDR3 DNA reads TGTGCCAGCAGTTTCATCCAGGTGGGGGGAACGGTACACGAGCAGTACTTC. It is translated as CASSFIQVGGTVHEQYF.

The rearrangement joins TRBV3-1 to TRBJ2-7, with 11 bases fitting TRBD2. From germline, CDR1 is LGHDT and CDR2 YNNKEL (reference sequence). The CDR3 is 20 residues long. With 1 base clipped from V and 0 bases from J, the junction kept 14 bases outside the gene matches. Here the CDR3 reads CASSQGLPSGGPFPSYEQYF. CDR3 DNA sequence: TGTGCCAGCAGCCAAGGTTTACCTAGCGGGGGGCCTTTCCCCTCCTACGAGCAGTACTTC.

This rearrangement joins TRBV20-1 to TRBJ2-1; D is unclear. In germline, CDR1 is DFQATT, CDR2 SNEGSKA (reference sequence). The CDR3 extends over 12 amino acids. The ends were cut back, 5 bases at V and 4 bases at J, with 9 bases in the middle. CDR3 in amino acids: CSAHPVYNEQFF. CDR3 sequence (DNA): TGCAGTGCTCACCCGGTTTACAATGAGCAGTTCTTC.